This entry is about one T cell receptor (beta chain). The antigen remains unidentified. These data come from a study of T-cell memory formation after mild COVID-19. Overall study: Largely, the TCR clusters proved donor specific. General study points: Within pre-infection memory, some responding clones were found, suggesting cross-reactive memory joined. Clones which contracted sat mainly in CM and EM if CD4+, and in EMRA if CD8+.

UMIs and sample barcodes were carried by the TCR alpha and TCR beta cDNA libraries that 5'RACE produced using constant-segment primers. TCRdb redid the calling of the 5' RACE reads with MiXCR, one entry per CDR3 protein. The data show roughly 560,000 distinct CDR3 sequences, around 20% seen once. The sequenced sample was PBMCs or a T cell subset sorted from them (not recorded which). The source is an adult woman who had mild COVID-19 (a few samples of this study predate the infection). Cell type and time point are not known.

CDR3 coding DNA: TGTGCCAGCAGTCGACAGGGGGGGAACAATGAGCAGTTCTTC. Translating gives CASSRQGGNNEQFF. The chain combines TRBV12-3 or TRBV12-4 with TRBJ2-1, with 9 bases matching TRBD1. This CDR3 spans 14 amino acids. Germline trimming cut 5 bases from V and 5 bases from J; bases unmatched to any gene: 4.